The 11 T cell receptor beta chains below come from one sample, sequenced in a study of vaccination and CD4 T cells after COVID-19. Oncomine TCR Beta short-read sequencing was applied to DNA from cultured CD4+ T cells. TCRdb called the PCR reads again in MiXCR, with one record for every CDR3 protein. Of 5,500 to 9,000 distinct CDR3 sequences listed, roughly 34% are singletons. The treatment: 10-day PBMC culture with coronavirus spike peptide pools or control peptides (ViraFEST assay). Gathered ahead of the COVID-19 pandemic (2011-2018) were the CD4+ T cells of the unexposed donor. No antigens are known for them. The sequencing sample was made of CD4+ T cells from blood, cultured in vitro. The receptor set was obtained from a human donor in good health.

This clonotype was picked up one time. The V and J genes are TRBV25-1 and TRBJ2-3, with D possibly TRBD2 on 5 matching bases. Per the germline V gene, CDR1 is MGHDK and CDR2 is SYGVNS. This CDR3 contains 12 residues. The ends were cut back, 1 base at V and 7 bases at J, with 6 bases in the middle. The CDR3 loop reads CASSESGYTQYF. The CDR3 nucleotides read TGTGCCAGCAGTGAATCGGGGTATACGCAGTATTTT.

This chain joins TRBV29-1 and TRBJ2-1; the D call may be TRBD1 or TRBD2 (5 bases each). The CDR3 extends over 11 amino acids. Per the germline V gene, CDR1 is SQVTM and CDR2 is ANQGSEA. The V and J ends lost 7 bases and 7 bases respectively, with 11 bases between them. As DNA, the CDR3 is TGCAGCGGGGGGATAGCGAATGAGCAGTTCTTC. Protein sequence: CSGGIANEQFF.

In DNA, the CDR3 is TGTGCCAGCAGTGAAGAGGCAGGGGCGAACACTGAAGCTTTCTTT. As protein: CASSEEAGANTEAFF. This rearrangement joins TRBV2 to TRBJ1-1, with a weak D call TRBD1 (6 bases). V was trimmed by 1 base and J by 1 base, leaving 10 bases between them. The CDR3 has 15 amino acids. Germline assignment: CDR1 SNHLY and CDR2 FYNNEI.

The chain is built from TRBV2 and TRBJ2-3; perhaps TRBD1 as D (6 bases). Germline V gene sequence: CDR1 SNHLY, CDR2 FYNNEI. V gave up 5 bases and J gave up 0 bases, with 9 bases separating them. The CDR3 consists of 14 residues. This chain's CDR3 is CASSQDRSTDTQYF. The CDR3 DNA sequence: TGTGCCAGCAGTCAAGACAGGAGCACAGATACGCAGTATTTT.

This sequence joins TRBV29-1 and TRBJ2-5; 7 bases fit TRBD1. The V and J ends lost 3 bases and 4 bases, in that order; junction bases with no gene match: 2. The CDR3 extends over 12 amino acids. CDR1 SQVTM and CDR2 ANQGSEA come from the germline V gene. CDR3 sequence (DNA): TGCAGCGTTGAGGGACAGATAGAGACCCAGTACTTC. This codes for CSVEGQIETQYF.

The chain uses TRBV7-3 and TRBJ2-3; tentatively, D is TRBD1 (8 bases). Germline V CDR1 and CDR2: SGHTA, FQGTGA. The V end was cut by 1 base, the J end by 4 bases, with 21 bases between. There are 18 residues in the CDR3. The CDR3 DNA sequence: TGTGCCAGCAGCTTAAGACCCCGGACAGGGAGGGAGGCAGATACGCAGTATTTT. This encodes CASSLRPRTGREADTQYF.

This clonotype occurred a few times. This chain joins TRBV19 and TRBJ1-5; TRBD1 is a possible D gene (6 bases). Germline lookup yields CDR1 LNHDA and CDR2 SQIVND (reference sequence). Trimming removed 7 bases from V and 0 bases from J, with 16 bases in between. The CDR3 extends over 16 amino acids. CDR3: CASTLRGSYSNQPQHF. The CDR3 DNA reads TGTGCCAGTACCCTGAGGGGGAGTTATAGCAATCAGCCCCAGCATTTT.

The sample holds a few counts of this clonotype. The gene calls are TRBV30 and TRBJ1-2; D is unresolved. The V end lost 2 bases, the J end lost 8 bases, and 15 bases lay between the germline ends. The germline gives CDR1 GTSNPN, CDR2 SVGIG (reference sequence). This CDR3 is built from 13 residues. The CDR3 reads CAWSPLTWEGYTF. As DNA, the CDR3 is TGTGCCTGGAGTCCCCTAACGTGGGAAGGCTACACCTTC.

The chain joins TRBV6-5 to TRBJ2-1; D uncertain. The CDR3 spans 12 residues. The germline V gene encodes CDR1 MNHEY and CDR2 SVGAGI. V lost 4 bases and J lost 4, with 5 bases in between. CDR3 nucleotide sequence: TGTGCCAGCAGTTCCGGTTACAATGAGCAGTTCTTC. It codes for CASSSGYNEQFF.

Remarks on this clonotype: One junction end does not reproduce the germline sequence, and a read error may be involved. The chain joins TRBV2 to TRBJ1-5, with D tentatively TRBD1 (6 bases). Germline assignment: CDR1 SNHLY and CDR2 FYNNEI. The CDR3 contains 13 residues. The CDR3 region is CDSTSTGNQPQHF. CDR3 sequence (DNA): TGTGACAGCACTAGTACAGGGAATCAGCCCCAGCATTTT.

There are a few counts of this clonotype. The V gene is TRBV20-1, the J gene TRBJ1-1, with TRBD1 matching 8 bases. The CDR3 extends over 15 amino acids. In germline, CDR1 is DFQATT, CDR2 SNEGSKA (reference sequence). The J segment lost 1 base and the V segment lost 3 bases, leaving 7 bases of the junction unmatched. In nucleotides, the CDR3 is TGCAGTGCTAGGGGTGCAGGGGGCGCGAACACTGAAGCTTTCTTT. Translation gives CSARGAGGANTEAFF.